The present entry profiles one TCR beta chain with its context. Unmatched junction bases numbered 3, after V lost 2 bases and J lost 9 bases. Germline V gene data show CDR1 as SGHTA and CDR2 as FQGNSA. CDR3 size: 14 residues. This sample is drawn from a study of technical replicates of blood from a few donors. Some clones are missing from TCRdb's copy, which holds only in-frame ones; the method was immunoSEQ multiplex PCR. The sample shows tens of thousands of clones, around 87% of them seen only once. This sequence joins TRBV7-2 and TRBJ1-6; 8 nucleotides match TRBD1. This TCR was recovered from a human donor in good health. Some clones in this sample may be carry-over from other donors' samples. The sample consisted of PBMCs. This chain's CDR3 is CASSLMTGASPLHF. CDR3 DNA sequence: TGTGCCAGCAGCTTAATGACAGGGGCTTCACCCCTCCACTTT.